This TCR beta chain was recovered during a study of identifying expanded T cells in peripheral blood. Overall study findings and caveats: Clone count variance between roughly 2-week samples rose with total template count. Over around two and four weeks, about 17 and 20 clones changed, versus around 1.1 between replicates.

Healthy donors had no documented immune events, such as infections, while sampled. On this clone itself: Its antigen is undetermined.

Using immunoSEQ multiplex PCR, the repertoire was profiled, and TCRdb retains in-frame clones only, with some absent. This sample carries about 86,000 clones, roughly 85% of them seen once, and the ten largest clones take roughly 4.1%. CDR1 is SQVTM, CDR2 ANQGSEA, per germline. Trimming left V 3 bases short and J 5 bases short, with 10 bases between. This CDR3 has 12 amino acids. The TCR sequence derives from a person aged 18 to 75 in good health. Material for sequencing was blood. The chain is built from TRBV29-1 and TRBJ2-5; no clear D. The CDR3 loop reads CSVEGKEETQYF. The CDR3 bases are TGCAGCGTTGAGGGGAAAGAGGAGACCCAGTACTTC.